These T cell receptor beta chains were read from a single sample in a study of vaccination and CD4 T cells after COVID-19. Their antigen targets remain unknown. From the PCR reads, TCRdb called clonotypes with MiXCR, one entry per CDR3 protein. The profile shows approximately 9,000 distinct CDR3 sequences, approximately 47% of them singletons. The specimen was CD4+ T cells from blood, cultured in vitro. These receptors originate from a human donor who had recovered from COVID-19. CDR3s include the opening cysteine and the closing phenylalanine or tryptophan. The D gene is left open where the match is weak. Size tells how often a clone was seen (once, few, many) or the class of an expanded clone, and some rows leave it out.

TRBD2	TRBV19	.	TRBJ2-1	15	TGTGCCAGTAGTATTTCGGGAGGGAAGGTCGATGAGCAGTTCTTC	CASSISGGKVDEQFF
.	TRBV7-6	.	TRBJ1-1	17	TGTGCCAGCAGCTTTCTTCCTCAGGGTTCCATGAACACTGAAGCTTTCTTT	CASSFLPQGSMNTEAFF
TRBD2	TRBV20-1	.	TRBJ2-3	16	TGCAGTGCTAGAGATCCCACTAGCGGACGCACAGATACGCAGTATTTT	CSARDPTSGRTDTQYF
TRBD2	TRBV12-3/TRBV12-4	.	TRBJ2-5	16	TGTGCCAGCAGTTTAGGGCTAGCGGGAGACGTGGAGACCCAGTACTTC	CASSLGLAGDVETQYF
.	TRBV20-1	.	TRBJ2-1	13	TGCAGTGCTAGCCAGAACTCCTACAATGAGCAGTTCTTC	CSASQNSYNEQFF
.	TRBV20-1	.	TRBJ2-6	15	TGCAGTGCTAGAGATGACGGGGATTGGGCCAACGTCCTGACTTTC	CSARDDGDWANVLTF
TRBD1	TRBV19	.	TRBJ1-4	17	TGTGCCAGTAGTATTCCCCGCGGACAGGGGGCGCGGGAAAAACTGTTTTTT	CASSIPRGQGAREKLFF
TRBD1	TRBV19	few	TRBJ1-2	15	TGTGCCAGTAGTACCATGACAGGGACTAACTATGGCTACACCTTC	CASSTMTGTNYGYTF
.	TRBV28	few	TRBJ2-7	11	TGTGCCAGCAGCCTCAGACTAGAGCAGTACTTC	CASSLRLEQYF
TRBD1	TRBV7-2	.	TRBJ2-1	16	TGTGCCAGCAGCAAAAGCCCGGGACAGGGATACAATGAGCAGTTCTTC	CASSKSPGQGYNEQFF
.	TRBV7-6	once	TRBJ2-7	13	TGTGCCAGCAGCTTAGCTGTTTCCTACGAGCAGTACTTC	CASSLAVSYEQYF
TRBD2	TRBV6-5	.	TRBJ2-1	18	TGTGCCAGCAGTTTTCGAGGGGCGGAGGCTAGCGGGAGGGCTGAGCAGTTCTTC	CASSFRGAEASGRAEQFF
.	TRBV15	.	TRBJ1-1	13	TGTGCCACCAGCCTTCAGGGGAGGGCGGGAGCTTTCTTT	CATSLQGRAGAFF
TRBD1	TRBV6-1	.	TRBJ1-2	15	TGTGCCAGCAGCCAATTACAGGGGAGTGCTTATGGCTACACCTTC	CASSQLQGSAYGYTF
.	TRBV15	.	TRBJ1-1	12	TGTGCCACCAGCACAGGGGACACTGAAGCTTTCTTT	CATSTGDTEAFF
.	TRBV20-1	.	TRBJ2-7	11	TGCAGTGCTAGAGACCTCTACGAGCAGTACTTC	CSARDLYEQYF
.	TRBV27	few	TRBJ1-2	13	TGTGCCAGCAGTTTATCGCACCTCTATGGCTACACCTTC	CASSLSHLYGYTF
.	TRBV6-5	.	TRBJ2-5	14	TGTGCCAGCAGTTACTCAAGGGCCCAAGAGACCCAGTACTTC	CASSYSRAQETQYF
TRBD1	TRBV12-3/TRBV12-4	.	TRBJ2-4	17	TGTGCCAGCAGTTTCGGGGTGGGGGGGACAGGGGTAAACATTCAGTACTTC	CASSFGVGGTGVNIQYF
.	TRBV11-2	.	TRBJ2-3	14	TGTGCCAGCAGCTTCGTCCAGGGCACAGATACGCAGTATTTT	CASSFVQGTDTQYF
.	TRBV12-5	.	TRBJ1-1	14	TGTGCTAGTGGTTTGGTATCTGGGGCACCTGAAGCTTTCTTT	CASGLVSGAPEAFF
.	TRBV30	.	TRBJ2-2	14	TGTGCCCGGAGAGGGGTCGCGAACACCGGGGAGCTGTTTTTT	CARRGVANTGELFF
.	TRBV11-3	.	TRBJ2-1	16	TGTGCCAGCAGCCCCCACGGGACGTCGTCCTACAATGAGCAGTTCTTC	CASSPHGTSSYNEQFF
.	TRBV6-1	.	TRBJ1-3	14	TGTGCCAGCAGACAGCTCGGGGCGGCGGACACCATATATTTT	CASRQLGAADTIYF
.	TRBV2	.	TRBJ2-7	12	TGTGCCAGCAGTGGACAGTTCAACGAGCAGTACTTC	CASSGQFNEQYF
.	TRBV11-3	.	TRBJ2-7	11	TGTGCCAGCAGCTTAGTGGGGGAGCAGTACTTC	CASSLVGEQYF
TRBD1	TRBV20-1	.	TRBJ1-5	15	TGCAGTGCTGGAGCCCCCGGGACAGAGAATCAGCCCCAGCATTTT	CSAGAPGTENQPQHF
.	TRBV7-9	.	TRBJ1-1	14	TGTGCCAGCAGCTTAATCGGCCCCGACACTGAAGCTTTCTTT	CASSLIGPDTEAFF
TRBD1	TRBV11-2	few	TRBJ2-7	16	TGTGCCAGCAGCTTATGGGGACAGGGTAGCTCCTACGAGCAGTACTTC	CASSLWGQGSSYEQYF
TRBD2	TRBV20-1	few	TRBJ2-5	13	TGCAGTGCTGGTCGGGAGGAGTTTGAGACCCAGTACTTC	CSAGREEFETQYF
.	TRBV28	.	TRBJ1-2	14	TGTGCCAGCAGTGGTTCGGACAGCGATATGAGCTACACCTTC	CASSGSDSDMSYTF
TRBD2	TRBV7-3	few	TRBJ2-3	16	TGTGCCAGCAGCCTATCCGGACTAGCGGGAGTAGATACGCAGTATTTT	CASSLSGLAGVDTQYF
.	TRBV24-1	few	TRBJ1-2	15	TGTGCCACCAGTGATCCCGCGGCCTCCATCTATGGCTACACCTTC	CATSDPAASIYGYTF
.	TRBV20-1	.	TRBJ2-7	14	TGCAGTGCTAGAGATTTGGACCCACCCTACGAGCAGTACTTC	CSARDLDPPYEQYF
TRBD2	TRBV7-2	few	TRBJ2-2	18	TGTGCCAGCAGCTTATGGGTAGCGGGGACCCACAGCACCGGGGAGCTGTTTTTT	CASSLWVAGTHSTGELFF
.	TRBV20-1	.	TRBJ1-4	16	TGCAGTGCTAGAGATCTCGGGGGGACAACTAATGAAAAACTGCTTTTT	CSARDLGGTTNEKLLF
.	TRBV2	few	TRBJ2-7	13	TGTGCCAGCAGCGGGACGGTGTTTCGCGAGCAGTACTTC	CASSGTVFREQYF
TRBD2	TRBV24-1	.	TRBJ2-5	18	TGTGCCACCAGTGACTCGAGAGCGGGGGGGCGGGGGGGAGAGACCCAGTACTTC	CATSDSRAGGRGGETQYF
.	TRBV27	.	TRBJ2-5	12	TGTGCCAGCAGTTTTCGTCGGGAGACCCAGTACTTC	CASSFRRETQYF
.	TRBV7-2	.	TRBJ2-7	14	TGTGCCAGCAGCTTATTTATCGGGGCCTACGAGCAGTACTTC	CASSLFIGAYEQYF
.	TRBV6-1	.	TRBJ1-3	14	TGTGCCAGCTCCACCAGGGTCGCTGGAAACACCATATATTTT	CASSTRVAGNTIYF
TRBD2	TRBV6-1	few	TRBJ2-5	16	TGTGCCAGCAGTGAAGGAAAGGGGACTAGCGGGGAGACCCAGTACTTC	CASSEGKGTSGETQYF
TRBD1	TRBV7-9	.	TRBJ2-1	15	TGTGCCAGCAGCTTAGTTGGCGACAGGGTCAATGAGCAGTTCTTC	CASSLVGDRVNEQFF
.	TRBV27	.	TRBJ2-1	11	TGTGCCAGCAGTTTAGCGGGGGCACAGTTCTTC	CASSLAGAQFF
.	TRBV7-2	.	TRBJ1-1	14	TGTGCCAGCAGCCAAGGGGGGGGATCCACTGAAGCTTTCTTT	CASSQGGGSTEAFF
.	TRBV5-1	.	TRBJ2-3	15	TGCGCCAGCACCGTTACCTCCTTCCTCACAGATACGCAGTATTTT	CASTVTSFLTDTQYF
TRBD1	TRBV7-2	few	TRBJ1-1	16	TGTGCCAGCAGCTATTCCGGGACAGGGGTAAACACTGAAGCTTTCTTT	CASSYSGTGVNTEAFF
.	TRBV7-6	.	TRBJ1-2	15	TGTGCCAGCAGCCCCGGACAGCATTTTAACTATGGCTACACCTTC	CASSPGQHFNYGYTF
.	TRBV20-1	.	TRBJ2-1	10	TGCAGTCCCTATAGGAATGAGCAGTTCTTC	CSPYRNEQFF
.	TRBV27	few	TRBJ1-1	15	TGTGCCAGCAGTCCCCTTTGGACTCAGAACACTGAAGCTTTCTTT	CASSPLWTQNTEAFF
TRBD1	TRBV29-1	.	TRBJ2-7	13	TGCAGCGTATTGACAGGGGGTATCGGCGAGCAGTACTTC	CSVLTGGIGEQYF
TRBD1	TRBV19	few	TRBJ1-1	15	TGTGCCAGTACCCCTCTGGGGGGACAGAGCACTGAAGCTTTCTTT	CASTPLGGQSTEAFF
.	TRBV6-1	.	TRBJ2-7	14	TGTGCCAGCACCAAATCGGGGGCCTCCTACGAGCAGTACTTC	CASTKSGASYEQYF
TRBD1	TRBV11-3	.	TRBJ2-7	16	TGTGCCAGCAGCTCGGACAGGGGGCGAAACCCCTACGAGCAGTACTTC	CASSSDRGRNPYEQYF
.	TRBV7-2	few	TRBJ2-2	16	TGTGCCAGCAGCTTAATTGCGGTACAACACACCGGGGAGCTGTTTTTT	CASSLIAVQHTGELFF